One sample yielded the 32 T cell receptor beta chains listed below, sequenced in a study of blood T cell repertoires in COVID-19 (dated by TCRdb to between 2020 and 2021). Library method: the immunoSEQ multiplex PCR assay. In TCRdb, the immuneACCESS table is reduced to in-frame sequences with V and J assigned. These tables do not hold every clone; where another copy was compared, an unresolved V gene accounts for under half, and the others remain unexplained. The sample table lists some 150,000 clones, about 87% of them with a count of one. Roughly 2.5% of the sample lies in the top ten. The source material was peripheral blood. The receptors originated from a man over 45 with active COVID-19.

This sequence joins TRBV27 and TRBJ2-5; tentative D call: TRBD1 (6 bases). This CDR3 has 14 residues. The germline V gene has CDR1 MNHEY and CDR2 SMNVEV (reference sequence). Trimming removed 0 bases at V and 9 bases at J, with 14 bases between. CDR3 in amino acids: CASSLSGQRRAQYF. CDR3 sequence (DNA): TGTGCCAGCAGTTTATCCGGACAGAGAAGAGCCCAGTACTTC.

The chain is built from TRBV9 and TRBJ2-7; 8 bases fit TRBD1. Trimming at V came to 4 bases and at J to 0 bases, leaving 3 bases not matched to a gene. Germline values: CDR1 SGDLS, CDR2 YYNGEE. The CDR3 is 14 residues long. CDR3 protein: CASSPTGGSYEQYF. For the CDR3, the DNA is TGTGCCAGCAGCCCTACAGGGGGCTCCTACGAGCAGTACTTC.

The chain combines TRBV6-5 with TRBJ1-2; D perhaps matches TRBD1 (5 bases). This CDR3 has 14 residues. Trimming cost V 7 bases and J 12 bases, with 24 bases left between them. Germline V CDR1 and CDR2: MNHEY, SVGAGI. The CDR3 is CASKINLDTPANTF. DNA of the CDR3: TGTGCCAGCAAAATAAATCTGGACACTCCTGCGAACACCTTC.

This clone was detected a few times. The rearrangement links TRBV4-1 to TRBJ1-6; no definite D call. CDR3 size: 16 residues. The germline V gene encodes CDR1 MGHRA and CDR2 YSYEKL. V was pared by 2 bases and J by 5 bases, with 13 bases between. CDR3 residues: CASSQPLQRDNSPLHF. In DNA form, the CDR3 reads TGCGCCAGCAGCCAACCCTTGCAGAGGGATAATTCACCCCTCCACTTT.

The J gene is TRBJ1-5, the V gene TRBV10-3; weak D call: TRBD1 (6 bases). CDR1 and CDR2 from the germline V gene are ENHRY and SYGVKD. CDR3 length: 14 amino acids. The germline V and J ends were trimmed by 2 bases and 7 bases, with 12 bases remaining between them. CDR3 protein: CAISEKQGGQPQHF. The CDR3 DNA reads TGTGCCATCAGTGAGAAACAGGGCGGCCAGCCCCAGCATTTT.

The chain carries TRBV19 and TRBJ1-2; TRBD1 aligns across 11 bases. This CDR3 spans 17 amino acids. In germline, CDR1 is LNHDA, CDR2 SQIVND (reference sequence). Losses at the gene ends were 3 bases for V and 7 bases for J; bases not matched to a gene: 13. CDR3: CASSIPPGQGALSGYTF. CDR3 nucleotides: TGTGCCAGTAGTATCCCTCCTGGACAGGGGGCTCTAAGTGGCTACACCTTC. The complete variable domain, with remaining parts taken from reference TRBV19 and TRBJ1-2, reads DGGITQSPKYLFRKEGQNVTLSCEQNLNHDAMYWYRQDPGQGLRLIYYSQIVNDFQKGDIAEGYSVSREKKESFPLTVTSAQKNPTAFYLCASSIPPGQGALSGYTFGSGTRLTVV.

This clone is a singleton in its sample. V gene TRBV5-5 combines with J gene TRBJ2-7; TRBD2 matches at 9 bases. Germline CDR1 reads SGHKS; CDR2 reads YYEKEE (reference sequence). This CDR3 region has 16 residues. Trimming cost V 5 bases and J 7 bases; bases outside gene matches: 16. The CDR3 here is CASSSLPGLAGGEQYF. Written as DNA, the CDR3 is TGTGCCAGCAGTTCACTTCCGGGACTAGCAGGTGGAGAGCAGTACTTC.

The chain joins TRBV3-1 (or the pseudogene TRBV3-2) to TRBJ2-2, with D tentatively TRBD2 (6 bases). V lost 5 bases, J lost 4 bases, and 17 bases lay in between. The CDR3 is 16 residues long. Per the germline V gene, CDR1 is LGHDT and CDR2 is YNNKEL (reference sequence). CDR3 in amino acids: CASSAGTPLGTGELFF. The CDR3 DNA sequence: TGTGCCAGCAGCGCCGGGACTCCCCTTGGCACCGGGGAGCTGTTTTTT.

The V and J genes are TRBV2 and TRBJ2-3; tentative D call: TRBD1 (5 bases). V lost 0 bases to trimming and J lost 7 bases, with 8 bases between them. CDR3 size: 13 residues. CDR1 and CDR2 (germline): SNHLY, FYNNEI. CDR3 sequence: CASSEADRYTQYF. The CDR3 DNA follows: TGTGCCAGCAGTGAAGCTGACAGATATACGCAGTATTTT. Combining the CDR3 with reference TRBV2 and TRBJ2-3 gives the whole variable domain EPEVTQTPSHQVTQMGQEVILRCVPISNHLYFYWYRQILGQKVEFLVSFYNNEISEKSEIFDDQFSVERPDGSNFTLKIRSTKLEDSAMYFCASSEADRYTQYFGPGTRLTVL.

As regards this clone: The sample contains more than one DNA sequence encoding this CDR3. The chain combines TRBV5-6 with TRBJ2-5; no reliable D call. Deletions cut 2 bases from V and 0 bases from J, with 5 bases between. The CDR3 sequence is 13 residues long. The germline CDR1 and CDR2 sequences are SGHDT and YYEEEE. The CDR3 DNA reads TGTGCCAGCAGCTTCAGGTACCAAGAGACCCAGTACTTC. It encodes CASSFRYQETQYF.

The chain is built from TRBV27 and TRBJ2-7, with 9 nucleotides matching TRBD1. The CDR3 extends over 14 amino acids. The junction had 14 bases not matched to a gene; V was cut back by 10 bases and J by 7 bases. Germline V gives CDR1 MNHEY, CDR2 SMNVEV (reference sequence). CDR3 loop: CATSPGQGGREQYF. In DNA, the CDR3 is TGTGCCACCTCCCCGGGACAGGGAGGACGGGAGCAGTACTTC.

This clone was observed many times. The J gene is TRBJ2-7, the V gene TRBV10-2; 8 bases map to TRBD1. Germline CDR1 reads WSHSY; CDR2 reads SAAADI. Trimming at V came to 7 bases and at J to 0 bases, leaving 11 bases not matched to a gene. This CDR3 has 16 residues. The CDR3 is CASTQNPGTGSYEQYF. CDR3 nucleotides: TGCGCCAGCACCCAAAATCCCGGGACAGGCTCCTACGAGCAGTACTTC.

This clone was counted once. This sequence joins TRBV18 and TRBJ2-7, with 9 bases aligning to TRBD1. Germline CDR1 KGHSH, CDR2 LQKENI. The CDR3 runs 15 residues. V gave up 0 bases and J gave up 6 bases; unmatched junction bases: 6. The CDR3 reads CASSPPDRGIREQYF. CDR3 bases: TGTGCCAGCTCACCACCGGACAGGGGAATACGCGAGCAGTACTTC.

The chain joins TRBV18 to TRBJ2-5; 7 bases fit TRBD2. From germline, CDR1 is KGHSH and CDR2 LQKENI. V trimming: 2 bases; J trimming: 3 bases; junction bases outside the gene matches: 9. The CDR3 is made up of 16 amino acids. CDR3 residues: CASSPFLELAKETQYF. The CDR3, as DNA: TGTGCCAGCTCACCATTTCTGGAACTAGCGAAAGAGACCCAGTACTTC.

The chain uses TRBV19 and TRBJ1-2; 10 nucleotides agree with TRBD1. J was trimmed by 2 bases and V by 5 bases; bases with no gene match: 8. The CDR3 contains 16 residues. Germline-derived CDR1 and CDR2 are LNHDA and SQIVND (reference sequence). CDR3 sequence (DNA): TGTGCCAGTAGTGTGGGACAGGGGTTCCAAAACTATGGCTACACCTTC. Its protein product is CASSVGQGFQNYGYTF.

The gene calls are TRBV2 and TRBJ2-5; no reliable D call. Germline V gene lookup returns CDR1 SNHLY and CDR2 FYNNEI. The CDR3 spans 11 residues. V lost 10 bases to trimming and J lost 0 bases, with 6 bases between them. The chain's CDR3 is CATADQETQYF. In DNA, the CDR3 is TGTGCCACGGCGGACCAAGAGACCCAGTACTTC. The full variable domain, rest sourced from reference TRBV2 and TRBJ2-5, is EPEVTQTPSHQVTQMGQEVILRCVPISNHLYFYWYRQILGQKVEFLVSFYNNEISEKSEIFDDQFSVERPDGSNFTLKIRSTKLEDSAMYFCATADQETQYFGPGTRLLVL.

J is TRBJ1-1 and V is TRBV18; D not resolved. Germline lookup yields CDR1 KGHSH and CDR2 LQKENI. This CDR3 has 13 amino acids. The ends were cut back, 2 bases at V and 4 bases at J, with 8 bases in the middle. This chain's CDR3 is CASSPAAGTEAFF. The CDR3, as DNA: TGTGCCAGCTCACCAGCGGCGGGCACTGAAGCTTTCTTT.

This chain uses TRBV7-9 with TRBJ2-1, with 7 positions matching TRBD1. With V trimmed by 7 bases and J by 5 bases, 8 bases remained unmatched. The CDR3 consists of 14 residues. Germline CDR1 SEHNR, CDR2 FQNEAQ (reference sequence). CDR3 sequence reads: CASTRGQLDNEQFF. Here the CDR3 DNA reads TGTGCCAGCACCAGGGGACAGCTGGACAATGAGCAGTTCTTC.

The gene calls are TRBV24-1 and TRBJ2-1, with 8 bases fitting TRBD1. CDR1 and CDR2 (germline): KGHDR, SFDVKD. The CDR3 consists of 15 residues. V lost 5 bases, J lost 8 bases, and 10 bases stayed unmatched. The CDR3 is CATSAPTGVGDEQFF. In nucleotides, the CDR3 is TGTGCCACCAGTGCTCCGACAGGGGTTGGCGATGAGCAGTTCTTC.

This sequence joins TRBV6-7 and TRBJ1-1; a weak D match, TRBD1 (6 bases). TRBV6-7 is an ORF, and what it does is uncertain. The CDR3 contains 14 residues. V dropped 6 bases and J dropped 2 bases, with 13 bases sitting between them. The CDR3 DNA sequence: TGTGCCAGCAGAGAACAGGGCTCCAACACTGAAGCTTTCTTT. This gives the protein CASREQGSNTEAFF.

J is TRBJ1-1 and V is TRBV29-1, with D uncertain. Looked up from germline, CDR1 is SQVTM and CDR2 is ANQGSEA. The CDR3 has 11 amino acids. With 3 bases removed from V and 4 bases from J, the gap between germline ends came to 6 bases. The CDR3 loop reads CSVEPSTEAFF. CDR3 in DNA: TGCAGCGTTGAGCCGAGCACTGAAGCTTTCTTT.

This chain connects TRBV11-3 to TRBJ1-1, with 10 bases identical to TRBD1. The CDR3 is 15 amino acids. V lost 3 bases, J lost 2 bases, and 3 bases stayed unmatched. CDR1 and CDR2 (germline): SGHNT, YENEEA. CDR3 bases: TGTGCCAGCAGCTTCGGGACAGGGGCTAACACTGAAGCTTTCTTT. It yields the protein CASSFGTGANTEAFF.

The chain recombines TRBV9 with TRBJ2-3; no clear D. CDR1 SGDLS and CDR2 YYNGEE come from the germline V gene. This CDR3 region has 13 residues. The V gene lost 2 bases and the J gene lost 2 bases, with 6 bases spanning the gap. The DNA of the CDR3 is TGTGCCAGCAGCGTCCAAAACACAGATACGCAGTATTTT. It yields the protein CASSVQNTDTQYF.

V gene TRBV7-2 combines with J gene TRBJ2-3, with 7 bases aligning to TRBD2. V was clipped by 0 bases and J by 3 bases; unmatched bases: 6. The CDR3 loop spans 16 amino acids. Germline V gives CDR1 SGHTA, CDR2 FQGNSA. The CDR3 protein is CASSLAASGYTDTQYF. The CDR3 bases are TGTGCCAGCAGCTTAGCGGCTAGCGGATATACAGATACGCAGTATTTT.

The rearrangement uses TRBV6-6 and TRBJ1-4; tentative D call: TRBD1 (5 bases). V lost 8 bases and J lost 8, with 12 bases in between. This CDR3 comprises 12 residues. From germline, CDR1 is MNHNY and CDR2 SVGAGI (reference sequence). The CDR3 protein is CASGPRAEKLFF. CDR3 in DNA: TGTGCCAGCGGCCCCAGGGCGGAAAAACTGTTTTTT.

As regards this clone: The junction departs from germline at one end; a sequencing error may be responsible. The rearrangement links TRBV2 to TRBJ1-4; D perhaps matches TRBD1 (6 bases). The germline V gene encodes CDR1 SNHLY and CDR2 FYNNEI. The CDR3 runs 15 residues. The CDR3 reads CASSPVAGAKEKLFF. In DNA form, the CDR3 reads TGTGCCAGCAGTCCCGTGGCGGGGGCTAAGGAAAAACTGTTTTTT.

This clone occurred a few times. The chain carries TRBV7-8 and TRBJ2-2; 8 bases are shared with TRBD1. Germline CDR1 SGHVS, CDR2 FQNEAQ. V lost 4 bases and J lost 6; bases outside the gene matches: 4. The CDR3 runs to 14 residues. The CDR3 is CASSSRQGPGELFF. For the CDR3, the DNA is TGTGCCAGCAGCTCCCGACAGGGGCCCGGGGAGCTGTTTTTT.

J is TRBJ1-2 and V is TRBV28; a weak D match, TRBD1 (5 bases). Trimming cost V 10 bases and J 5 bases, with 14 bases left between them. This CDR3 has 12 residues. Germline V gives CDR1 MDHEN, CDR2 SYDVKM. The CDR3 DNA reads TGTGCCACAAGGGGTACTCAGTATGGCTACACCTTC. Protein product: CATRGTQYGYTF.

This chain connects TRBV24-1 to TRBJ2-5; 10 bases map to TRBD1. After removal of 4 bases from V and 4 bases from J, the junction contained 5 bases not matched to a gene. In germline, CDR1 is KGHDR, CDR2 SFDVKD. The CDR3 runs to 15 residues. CDR3 protein: CATSDTTGGVETQYF. For the CDR3, the DNA is TGTGCCACCAGTGACACGACAGGGGGCGTAGAGACCCAGTACTTC.

This chain uses TRBV4-3 with TRBJ1-6; 10 bases align to TRBD1. V was clipped by 1 base and J by 9 bases; unmatched bases: 3. The CDR3 is made up of 15 amino acids. CDR1 and CDR2 from the germline V gene are LGHNA and YSLEER. The CDR3 DNA is TGCGCCAGCAGCCAAGGGGGACAGGGGTTTTCACCCCTCCACTTT. Its protein is CASSQGGQGFSPLHF.

The chain has TRBV29-1 and TRBJ2-7; 8 nucleotides line up with TRBD2. The CDR3 loop spans 11 amino acids. Germline values: CDR1 SQVTM, CDR2 ANQGSEA. V dropped 6 bases and J dropped 5; count of bases not matched to a gene: 3. The CDR3 region is CSVSGGHEQYF. The CDR3 DNA reads as TGCAGCGTCTCGGGGGGGCACGAGCAGTACTTC.

V gene TRBV30 combines with J gene TRBJ1-1, with 11 bases identical to TRBD1. The junction had 6 bases not matched to a gene; V was cut back by 2 bases and J by 10 bases. Germline V CDR1 and CDR2: GTSNPN, SVGIG (reference sequence). This CDR3 has 13 residues. DNA of the CDR3: TGTGCCTGGAGTTCGGGGACAGGGGGGGGAGCTTTCTTT. It encodes CAWSSGTGGGAFF. Combining the CDR3 with reference TRBV30 and TRBJ1-1 gives the whole variable domain SQTIHQWPATLVQPVGSPLSLECTVEGTSNPNLYWYRQAAGRGLQLLFYSVGIGQISSEVPQNLSASRPQDRQFILSSKKLLLSDSGFYLCAWSSGTGGGAFFGQGTRLTVV.